This T cell receptor beta chain is from a study of T cell responses to AZD1222 COVID-19 vaccine. With regard to this clone: The antigen is not known.

Repertoires were generated with immunoSEQ multiplex PCR, while TCRdb's copy carries only in-frame clones and drops some. Seen here are roughly 120,000 clones, about nine tenths observed once, and the top ten hold around 2.6%. Whole-study results and caveats: Donors in the cohort were predominantly white British and more often female, and clonal diversity was possibly underestimated. Only a handful of AZD1222 recipients were seropositive at baseline. Spike was spanned by vaccine-associated CD4 TCRs, which were dominant at 160-218 and 743-854.

The CDR3 runs 15 residues. The germline V gene encodes CDR1 SGHTA and CDR2 FQGNSA. Trimming left V 2 bases short and J 7 bases short, with 15 bases between. This sequence joins TRBV7-2 and TRBJ2-1; tentatively, D is TRBD1 or TRBD2 (6 bases each). The specimen was peripheral blood, collected 28 days after the second AZD1222 dose. The receptor comes from an adult who received the AZD1222 COVID-19 vaccine. In DNA, the CDR3 is TGTGCCAGCAGCTTACGCCTAGGGGGGTGGAATGAGCAGTTCTTC. Amino acid sequence: CASSLRLGGWNEQFF.